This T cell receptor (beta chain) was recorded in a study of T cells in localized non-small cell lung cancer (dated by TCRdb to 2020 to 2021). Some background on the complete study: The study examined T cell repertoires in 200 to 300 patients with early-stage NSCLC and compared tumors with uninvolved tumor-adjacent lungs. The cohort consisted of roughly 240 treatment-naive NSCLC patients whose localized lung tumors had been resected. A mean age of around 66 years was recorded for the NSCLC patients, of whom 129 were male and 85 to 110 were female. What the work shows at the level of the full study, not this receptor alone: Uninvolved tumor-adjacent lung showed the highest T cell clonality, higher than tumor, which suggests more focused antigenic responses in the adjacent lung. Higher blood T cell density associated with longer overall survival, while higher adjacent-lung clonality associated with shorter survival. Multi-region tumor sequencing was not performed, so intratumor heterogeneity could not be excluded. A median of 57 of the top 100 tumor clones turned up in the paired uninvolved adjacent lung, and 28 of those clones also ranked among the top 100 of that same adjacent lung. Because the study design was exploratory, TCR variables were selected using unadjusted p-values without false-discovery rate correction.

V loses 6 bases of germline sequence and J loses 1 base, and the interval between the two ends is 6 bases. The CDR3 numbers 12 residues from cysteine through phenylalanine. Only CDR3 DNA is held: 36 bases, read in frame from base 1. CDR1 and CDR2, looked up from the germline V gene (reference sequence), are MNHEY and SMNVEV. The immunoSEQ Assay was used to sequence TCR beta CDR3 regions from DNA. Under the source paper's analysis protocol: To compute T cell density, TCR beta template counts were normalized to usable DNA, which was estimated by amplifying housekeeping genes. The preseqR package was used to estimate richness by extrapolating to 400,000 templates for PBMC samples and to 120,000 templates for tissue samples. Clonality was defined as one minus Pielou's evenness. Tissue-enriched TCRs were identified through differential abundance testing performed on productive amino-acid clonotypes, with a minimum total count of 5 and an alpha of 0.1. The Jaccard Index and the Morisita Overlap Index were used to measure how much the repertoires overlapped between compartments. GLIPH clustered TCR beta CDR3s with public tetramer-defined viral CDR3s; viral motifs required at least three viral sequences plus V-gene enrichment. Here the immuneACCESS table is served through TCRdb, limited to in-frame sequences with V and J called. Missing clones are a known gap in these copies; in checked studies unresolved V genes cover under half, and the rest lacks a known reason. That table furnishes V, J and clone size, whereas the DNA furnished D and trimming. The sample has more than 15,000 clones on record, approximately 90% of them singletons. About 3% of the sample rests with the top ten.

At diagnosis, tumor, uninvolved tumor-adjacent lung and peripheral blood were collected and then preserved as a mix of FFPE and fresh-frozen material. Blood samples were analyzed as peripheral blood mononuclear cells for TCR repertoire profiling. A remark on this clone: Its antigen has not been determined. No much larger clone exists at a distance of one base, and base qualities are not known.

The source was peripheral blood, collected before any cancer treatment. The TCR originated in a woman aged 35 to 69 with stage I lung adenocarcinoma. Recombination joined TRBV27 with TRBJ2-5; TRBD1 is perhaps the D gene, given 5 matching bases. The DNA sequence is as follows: TGTGCCAGCAGGGACACCCAAGAGACCCAGTACTTC. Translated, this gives CASRDTQETQYF.